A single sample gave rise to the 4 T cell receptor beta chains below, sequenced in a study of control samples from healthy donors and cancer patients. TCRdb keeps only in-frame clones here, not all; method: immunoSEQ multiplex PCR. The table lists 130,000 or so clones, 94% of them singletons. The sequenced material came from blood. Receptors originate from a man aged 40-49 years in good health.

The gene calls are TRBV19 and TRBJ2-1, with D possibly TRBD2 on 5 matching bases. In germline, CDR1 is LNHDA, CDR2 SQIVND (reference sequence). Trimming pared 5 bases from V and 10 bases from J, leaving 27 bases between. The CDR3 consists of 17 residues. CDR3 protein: CASSPRILAADTREQFF. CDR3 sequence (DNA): TGTGCCAGTAGTCCGCGGATCCTAGCAGCCGACACCCGAGAGCAGTTCTTC.

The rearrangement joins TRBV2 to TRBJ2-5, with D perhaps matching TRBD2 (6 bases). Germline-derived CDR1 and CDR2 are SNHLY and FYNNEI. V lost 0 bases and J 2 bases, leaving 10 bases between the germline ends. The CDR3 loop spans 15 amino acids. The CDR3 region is CASSEAGGRQETQYF. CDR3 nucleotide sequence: TGTGCCAGCAGTGAAGCTGGAGGGAGACAAGAGACCCAGTACTTC.

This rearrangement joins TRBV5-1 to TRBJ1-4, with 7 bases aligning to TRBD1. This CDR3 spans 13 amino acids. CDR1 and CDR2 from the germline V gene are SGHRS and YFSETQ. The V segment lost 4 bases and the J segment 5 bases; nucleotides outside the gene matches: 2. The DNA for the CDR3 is TGCGCCAGCAGCATGGGACAGAATGAAAAACTGTTTTTT. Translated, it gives CASSMGQNEKLFF.

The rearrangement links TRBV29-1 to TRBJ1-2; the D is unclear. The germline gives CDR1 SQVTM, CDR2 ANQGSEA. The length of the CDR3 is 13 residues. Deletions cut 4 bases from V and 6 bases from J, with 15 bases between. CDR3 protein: CSVARTLEDGYTF. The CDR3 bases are TGCAGCGTTGCAAGGACCCTCGAAGATGGCTACACCTTC.